This is a list of T cell receptor beta chains from one sample in a study of T cell clones after liver transplantation. Sequenced by immunoSEQ multiplex PCR; TCRdb stores in-frame clones only, minus some. This table has tens of thousands of clones, about four fifths appearing once. The sequencing used CD4+ T cells from blood, collected 12 months after liver transplant. The source is a human patient who received a liver transplant. The T cells may come from the graft donor. The CDR3 runs from the conserved cysteine through the conserved F or W. The D gene is left open where the match is weak. Part of the rows lack a size; the others show once, few, many or a class for expanded clones.

cdr3_aa: CASSSRPFNQPQHF
cdr3_nt: TGTGCCAGCAGTTCCAGACCGTTCAATCAGCCCCAGCATTTT
v_call: TRBV28
d_call: NA
j_call: TRBJ1-5
clone_size: NA

cdr3_aa: CASSPGTSTDTQYF
cdr3_nt: TGTGCCAGCAGCCCCGGGACTAGCACAGATACGCAGTATTTT
v_call: TRBV7-2
d_call: NA
j_call: TRBJ2-3
clone_size: NA

cdr3_aa: CASSGQTGGGTEAFF
cdr3_nt: TGTGCCAGCAGCGGCCAGACAGGGGGAGGCACTGAAGCTTTCTTT
v_call: TRBV5-6
d_call: TRBD1
j_call: TRBJ1-1
clone_size: NA

cdr3_aa: CASSFMARDSNQPQHF
cdr3_nt: TGTGCCAGCAGCTTTATGGCGCGGGATAGCAATCAGCCCCAGCATTTT
v_call: TRBV7-8
d_call: NA
j_call: TRBJ1-5
clone_size: NA

cdr3_aa: CASSSKWDGGYTF
cdr3_nt: TGCGCCAGCAGCTCCAAATGGGACGGTGGCTACACCTTC
v_call: TRBV5-1
d_call: NA
j_call: TRBJ1-2
clone_size: NA

cdr3_aa: CAWSDTGLAQETQYF
cdr3_nt: TGTGCCTGGAGTGACACCGGACTAGCGCAAGAGACCCAGTACTTC
v_call: TRBV30
d_call: TRBD2
j_call: TRBJ2-5
clone_size: NA

cdr3_aa: CASSEASGRYTDTQYF
cdr3_nt: TGTGCCAGCAGTGAAGCTAGCGGGAGGTACACAGATACGCAGTATTTT
v_call: TRBV6-1
d_call: TRBD2
j_call: TRBJ2-3
clone_size: few

cdr3_aa: CASSLQGGTEAFF
cdr3_nt: TGCGCCAGCAGCTTGCAGGGGGGGACTGAAGCTTTCTTT
v_call: TRBV5-1
d_call: TRBD1
j_call: TRBJ1-1
clone_size: once

cdr3_aa: CASSRIEVYEQYF
cdr3_nt: TGTGCCAGCAGCCGCATTGAGGTCTACGAGCAGTACTTC
v_call: TRBV28
d_call: NA
j_call: TRBJ2-7
clone_size: NA

cdr3_aa: CASSLRDRNTEAFF
cdr3_nt: TGTGCCAGCAGCCTCCGGGACCGGAACACTGAAGCTTTCTTT
v_call: TRBV11-2
d_call: NA
j_call: TRBJ1-1
clone_size: NA

cdr3_aa: CASSSRQGADEKLFF
cdr3_nt: TGTGCCAGCAGCTCCCGACAGGGGGCGGATGAAAAACTGTTTTTT
v_call: TRBV5-6
d_call: TRBD1
j_call: TRBJ1-4
clone_size: NA

cdr3_aa: CASSPTEGQTHYEQYF
cdr3_nt: TGTGCCAGCTCACCCACCGAGGGACAGACACACTACGAGCAGTACTTC
v_call: TRBV18
d_call: TRBD1
j_call: TRBJ2-7
clone_size: NA

cdr3_aa: CASSLPSQGSHNEQFF
cdr3_nt: TGTGCCAGCAGCTTACCGAGCCAGGGATCTCACAATGAGCAGTTCTTC
v_call: TRBV5-4
d_call: NA
j_call: TRBJ2-1
clone_size: NA

cdr3_aa: CASSVTAGGTEAFF
cdr3_nt: TGCGCCAGCAGCGTAACAGCAGGGGGCACTGAAGCTTTCTTT
v_call: TRBV5-1
d_call: TRBD1
j_call: TRBJ1-1
clone_size: NA

cdr3_aa: CASSWGTEDQPQHF
cdr3_nt: TGTGCCAGCAGCTGGGGGACGGAGGATCAGCCCCAGCATTTT
v_call: TRBV9
d_call: NA
j_call: TRBJ1-5
clone_size: NA

cdr3_aa: CASSLVGAGGPNEQFF
cdr3_nt: TGCGCCAGCAGCTTGGTGGGAGCGGGAGGGCCTAATGAGCAGTTCTTC
v_call: TRBV5-1
d_call: TRBD2
j_call: TRBJ2-1
clone_size: NA

cdr3_aa: CAISESPRLPQHF
cdr3_nt: TGTGCCATCAGTGAGTCCCCTCGGCTGCCCCAGCATTTT
v_call: TRBV10-3
d_call: NA
j_call: TRBJ1-5
clone_size: NA

cdr3_aa: CASSQSPQGTEAFF
cdr3_nt: TGTGCCAGCAGCCAGAGTCCACAAGGCACTGAAGCTTTCTTT
v_call: TRBV7-2
d_call: NA
j_call: TRBJ1-1
clone_size: NA

cdr3_aa: CASSHLGEGKRTGELFF
cdr3_nt: TGCGCCAGCAGCCATCTCGGGGAGGGGAAACGTACCGGGGAGCTGTTTTTT
v_call: TRBV4-3
d_call: TRBD2
j_call: TRBJ2-2
clone_size: NA

cdr3_aa: CASSYPPQGARAFF
cdr3_nt: TGTGCCAGCAGTTACCCCCCTCAGGGGGCGCGGGCTTTCTTT
v_call: TRBV6-5
d_call: TRBD1
j_call: TRBJ1-1
clone_size: once

cdr3_aa: CASSSRGEAFF
cdr3_nt: TGTGCCAGCAGTTCCAGGGGGGAAGCTTTCTTT
v_call: TRBV28
d_call: TRBD1
j_call: TRBJ1-1
clone_size: NA

cdr3_aa: CATWGKGTQYF
cdr3_nt: TGTGCCACGTGGGGGAAGGGGACGCAGTACTTC
v_call: TRBV2
d_call: NA
j_call: TRBJ2-7
clone_size: NA

cdr3_aa: CASHTGTLNYGYTF
cdr3_nt: TGTGCCAGCCACACCGGGACACTGAACTATGGCTACACCTTC
v_call: TRBV28
d_call: NA
j_call: TRBJ1-2
clone_size: NA

cdr3_aa: CASSFRVGGQETQYF
cdr3_nt: TGTGCCAGCAGCTTCAGAGTTGGCGGACAAGAGACCCAGTACTTC
v_call: TRBV11-2
d_call: NA
j_call: TRBJ2-5
clone_size: NA

cdr3_aa: CAISESTGTDTQYF
cdr3_nt: TGTGCCATCAGTGAGTCGACAGGGACAGATACGCAGTATTTT
v_call: TRBV10-3
d_call: TRBD1
j_call: TRBJ2-3
clone_size: NA

cdr3_aa: CATSRDFSQLFF
cdr3_nt: TGTGCCACCAGCAGAGATTTCTCACAGCTGTTTTTT
v_call: TRBV15
d_call: NA
j_call: TRBJ2-2
clone_size: NA

cdr3_aa: CASSLQSRGAGNIQYF
cdr3_nt: TGTGCCAGCAGCTTACAATCGCGGGGGGCAGGGAACATTCAGTACTTC
v_call: TRBV11-2
d_call: TRBD2
j_call: TRBJ2-4
clone_size: NA

cdr3_aa: CASSPKGGEVYGYTF
cdr3_nt: TGTGCCAGCAGCCCAAAGGGAGGCGAGGTCTATGGCTACACCTTC
v_call: TRBV7-3
d_call: NA
j_call: TRBJ1-2
clone_size: NA

cdr3_aa: CASSPSAHRVSGANVLTF
cdr3_nt: TGTGCCAGCTCACCGTCGGCCCACAGGGTCTCTGGGGCCAACGTCCTGACTTTC
v_call: TRBV18
d_call: NA
j_call: TRBJ2-6
clone_size: NA

cdr3_aa: CASSLALAKRINEQFF
cdr3_nt: TGCGCCAGCAGCTTGGCACTGGCTAAACGAATCAATGAGCAGTTCTTC
v_call: TRBV5-1
d_call: NA
j_call: TRBJ2-1
clone_size: NA

cdr3_aa: CATSRPRQGSDYGYTF
cdr3_nt: TGTGCCACCAGCAGACCCAGACAGGGCTCGGACTATGGCTACACCTTC
v_call: TRBV15
d_call: TRBD1
j_call: TRBJ1-2
clone_size: NA

cdr3_aa: CASSLAGPNYGYTF
cdr3_nt: TGCGCCAGCAGCTTGGCGGGACCCAACTATGGCTACACCTTC
v_call: TRBV5-1
d_call: NA
j_call: TRBJ1-2
clone_size: NA

cdr3_aa: CASSPQGSGVNYGYTF
cdr3_nt: TGTGCCAGCAGCCCCCAAGGATCAGGAGTTAACTATGGCTACACCTTC
v_call: TRBV5-4
d_call: NA
j_call: TRBJ1-2
clone_size: NA

cdr3_aa: CASTKPTGAASGNTIYF
cdr3_nt: TGTGCCAGCACCAAACCCACGGGCGCGGCCTCTGGAAACACCATATATTTT
v_call: TRBV7-9
d_call: NA
j_call: TRBJ1-3
clone_size: NA

cdr3_aa: CASSPWASGNYEQYF
cdr3_nt: TGTGCCAGCTCACCATGGGCTAGCGGGAACTACGAGCAGTACTTC
v_call: TRBV18
d_call: TRBD2
j_call: TRBJ2-7
clone_size: NA

cdr3_aa: CSVVVGTHVQPIYGYTF
cdr3_nt: TGCAGCGTTGTGGTGGGGACCCACGTTCAACCGATCTATGGCTACACCTTC
v_call: TRBV29-1
d_call: NA
j_call: TRBJ1-2
clone_size: once

cdr3_aa: CASSFSLGGDNQPQHF
cdr3_nt: TGTGCCAGCAGTTTTAGCCTGGGTGGCGACAATCAGCCCCAGCATTTT
v_call: TRBV7-8
d_call: NA
j_call: TRBJ1-5
clone_size: NA

cdr3_aa: CASSYSGRSNEKLFF
cdr3_nt: TGTGCCAGCAGTTACTCGGGACGGTCTAATGAAAAACTGTTTTTT
v_call: TRBV6-5
d_call: NA
j_call: TRBJ1-4
clone_size: NA

cdr3_aa: CASSPRSEVNTIYF
cdr3_nt: TGTGCCAGCTCACCAAGGAGTGAGGTGAACACCATATATTTT
v_call: TRBV18
d_call: NA
j_call: TRBJ1-3
clone_size: once

cdr3_aa: CASSASTAKLFF
cdr3_nt: TGTGCCAGTAGTGCCTCGACGGCTAAACTGTTTTTT
v_call: TRBV19
d_call: NA
j_call: TRBJ1-4
clone_size: NA

cdr3_aa: CSVGTHGAEAFF
cdr3_nt: TGCAGCGTTGGCACCCACGGGGCTGAAGCTTTCTTT
v_call: TRBV29-1
d_call: NA
j_call: TRBJ1-1
clone_size: NA

cdr3_aa: CASSLGLAGSSYNEQFF
cdr3_nt: TGTGCCAGCAGCTTAGGACTAGCGGGAAGTTCCTACAATGAGCAGTTCTTC
v_call: TRBV7-8
d_call: TRBD2
j_call: TRBJ2-1
clone_size: NA

cdr3_aa: CASRSTGNTEAFF
cdr3_nt: TGTGCCAGCAGGTCGACAGGGAACACTGAAGCTTTCTTT
v_call: TRBV2
d_call: NA
j_call: TRBJ1-1
clone_size: NA

cdr3_aa: CSVEGRKSTDTQYF
cdr3_nt: TGCAGCGTTGAAGGCAGAAAAAGCACAGATACGCAGTATTTT
v_call: TRBV29-1
d_call: NA
j_call: TRBJ2-3
clone_size: NA

cdr3_aa: CASSLVQGRLHSNQPQHF
cdr3_nt: TGTGCCAGCAGCTTAGTACAGGGGCGTCTCCATAGCAATCAGCCCCAGCATTTT
v_call: TRBV7-8
d_call: TRBD1
j_call: TRBJ1-5
clone_size: NA

cdr3_aa: CASSLVQGAAGELFF
cdr3_nt: TGCGCCAGCAGCTTGGTTCAGGGGGCTGCCGGGGAGCTGTTTTTT
v_call: TRBV5-1
d_call: TRBD1
j_call: TRBJ2-2
clone_size: NA

cdr3_aa: CASNAGAYSNQPQHF
cdr3_nt: TGTGCCAGCAACGCAGGGGCCTATAGCAATCAGCCCCAGCATTTT
v_call: TRBV6-5
d_call: NA
j_call: TRBJ1-5
clone_size: NA

cdr3_aa: CATSRDRGYSGNTIYF
cdr3_nt: TGTGCCACCAGCCGGGACAGGGGATACTCTGGAAACACCATATATTTT
v_call: TRBV15
d_call: TRBD1
j_call: TRBJ1-3
clone_size: once

cdr3_aa: CASSRTGLYAFF
cdr3_nt: TGTGCCAGCAGCAGGACAGGCCTTTACGCTTTCTTT
v_call: TRBV6-5
d_call: TRBD1
j_call: TRBJ1-1
clone_size: NA

cdr3_aa: CAISERGPPTGELFF
cdr3_nt: TGTGCCATCAGTGAGAGGGGTCCTCCCACCGGGGAGCTGTTTTTT
v_call: TRBV10-3
d_call: NA
j_call: TRBJ2-2
clone_size: NA

cdr3_aa: CASSHPSSYEQYF
cdr3_nt: TGTGCCAGCAGCCACCCGAGCTCCTACGAGCAGTACTTC
v_call: TRBV6-5
d_call: NA
j_call: TRBJ2-7
clone_size: NA

cdr3_aa: CASSRLRGQEETQYF
cdr3_nt: TGTGCCAGCAGCCGTCTTAGGGGGCAAGAGGAGACCCAGTACTTC
v_call: TRBV14
d_call: TRBD1
j_call: TRBJ2-5
clone_size: NA

cdr3_aa: CASSPQTGFGTEAFF
cdr3_nt: TGTGCCAGCTCACCCCAAACAGGGTTCGGCACTGAAGCTTTCTTT
v_call: TRBV18
d_call: NA
j_call: TRBJ1-1
clone_size: few

cdr3_aa: CASSLESSGPTREQYF
cdr3_nt: TGTGCCAGCAGCTTAGAGTCTAGCGGTCCGACGCGCGAGCAGTACTTC
v_call: TRBV7-2
d_call: TRBD2
j_call: TRBJ2-7
clone_size: once

cdr3_aa: CASSLSGQPGNTIYF
cdr3_nt: TGTGCCAGCTCACTTTCGGGACAACCTGGAAACACCATATATTTT
v_call: TRBV18
d_call: NA
j_call: TRBJ1-3
clone_size: NA

cdr3_aa: CASSSPTGNNQPQHF
cdr3_nt: TGTGCCAGCAGTTCCCCGACAGGTAACAATCAGCCCCAGCATTTT
v_call: TRBV28
d_call: NA
j_call: TRBJ1-5
clone_size: NA

cdr3_aa: CASSYSPAFEQYF
cdr3_nt: TGTGCCAGCAGTTACTCCCCAGCTTTCGAGCAGTACTTC
v_call: TRBV6-5
d_call: NA
j_call: TRBJ2-7
clone_size: NA

cdr3_aa: CASSPQNPASSGANVLTF
cdr3_nt: TGTGCCAGCTCACCACAGAACCCAGCTAGCTCTGGGGCCAACGTCCTGACTTTC
v_call: TRBV18
d_call: NA
j_call: TRBJ2-6
clone_size: NA